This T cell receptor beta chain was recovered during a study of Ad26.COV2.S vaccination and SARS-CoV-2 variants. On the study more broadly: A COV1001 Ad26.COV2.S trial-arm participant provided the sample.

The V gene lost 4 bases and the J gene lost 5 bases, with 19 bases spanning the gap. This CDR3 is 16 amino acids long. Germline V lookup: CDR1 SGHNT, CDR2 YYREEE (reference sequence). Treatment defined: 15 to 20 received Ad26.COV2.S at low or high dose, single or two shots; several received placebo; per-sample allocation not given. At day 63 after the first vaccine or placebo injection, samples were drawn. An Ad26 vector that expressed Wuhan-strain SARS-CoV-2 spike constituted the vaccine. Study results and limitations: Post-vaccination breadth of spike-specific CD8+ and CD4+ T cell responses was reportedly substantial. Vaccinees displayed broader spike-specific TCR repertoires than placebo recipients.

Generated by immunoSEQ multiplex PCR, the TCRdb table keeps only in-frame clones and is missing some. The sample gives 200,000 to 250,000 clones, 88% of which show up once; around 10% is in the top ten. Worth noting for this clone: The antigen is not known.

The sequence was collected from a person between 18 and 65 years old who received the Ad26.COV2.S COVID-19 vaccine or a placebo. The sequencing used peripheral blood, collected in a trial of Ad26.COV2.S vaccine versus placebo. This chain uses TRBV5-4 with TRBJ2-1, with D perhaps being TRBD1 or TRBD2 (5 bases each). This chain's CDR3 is CASSADSPGPHNEQFF. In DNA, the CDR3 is TGTGCCAGCAGCGCAGACAGCCCGGGACCACACAATGAGCAGTTCTTC.